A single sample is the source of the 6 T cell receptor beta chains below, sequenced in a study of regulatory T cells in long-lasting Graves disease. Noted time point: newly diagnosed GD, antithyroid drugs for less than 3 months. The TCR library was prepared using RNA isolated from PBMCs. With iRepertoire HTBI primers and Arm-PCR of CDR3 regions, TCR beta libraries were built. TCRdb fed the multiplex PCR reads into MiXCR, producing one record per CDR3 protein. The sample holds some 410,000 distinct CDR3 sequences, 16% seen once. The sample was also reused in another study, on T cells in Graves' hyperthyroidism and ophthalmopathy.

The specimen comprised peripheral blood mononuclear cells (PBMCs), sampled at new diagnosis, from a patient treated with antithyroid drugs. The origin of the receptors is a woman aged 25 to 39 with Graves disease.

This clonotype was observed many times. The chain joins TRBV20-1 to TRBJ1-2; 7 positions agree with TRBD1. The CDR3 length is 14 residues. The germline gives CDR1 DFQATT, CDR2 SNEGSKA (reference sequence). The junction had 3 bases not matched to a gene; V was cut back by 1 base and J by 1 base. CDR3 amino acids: CSARGGDSNYGYTF. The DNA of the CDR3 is TGCAGTGCTAGAGGGGGGGACAGTAACTATGGCTACACCTTC.

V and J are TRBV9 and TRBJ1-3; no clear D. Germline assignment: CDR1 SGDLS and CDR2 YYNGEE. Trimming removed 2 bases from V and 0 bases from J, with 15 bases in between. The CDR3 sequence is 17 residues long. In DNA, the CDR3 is TGTGCCAGCAGCGTTGGAGACCCACAGATCTCTGGAAACACCATATATTTT. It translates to CASSVGDPQISGNTIYF.

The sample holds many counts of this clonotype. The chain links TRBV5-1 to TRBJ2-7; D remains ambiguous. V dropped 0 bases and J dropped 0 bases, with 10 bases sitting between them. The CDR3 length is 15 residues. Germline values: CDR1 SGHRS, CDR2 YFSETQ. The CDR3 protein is CASSLGGDSSYEQYF. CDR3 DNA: TGCGCCAGCAGCTTGGGCGGAGATAGCTCCTACGAGCAGTACTTC.

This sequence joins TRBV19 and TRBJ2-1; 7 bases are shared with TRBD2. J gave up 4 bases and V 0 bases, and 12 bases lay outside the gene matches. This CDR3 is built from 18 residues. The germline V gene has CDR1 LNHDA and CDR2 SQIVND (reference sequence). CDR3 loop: CASSIEGSGGPPYNEQFF. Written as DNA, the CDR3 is TGTGCCAGTAGTATAGAGGGCTCGGGGGGTCCCCCTTACAATGAGCAGTTCTTC. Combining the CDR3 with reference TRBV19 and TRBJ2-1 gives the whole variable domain DGGITQSPKYLFRKEGQNVTLSCEQNLNHDAMYWYRQDPGQGLRLIYYSQIVNDFQKGDIAEGYSVSREKKESFPLTVTSAQKNPTAFYLCASSIEGSGGPPYNEQFFGPGTRLTVL.

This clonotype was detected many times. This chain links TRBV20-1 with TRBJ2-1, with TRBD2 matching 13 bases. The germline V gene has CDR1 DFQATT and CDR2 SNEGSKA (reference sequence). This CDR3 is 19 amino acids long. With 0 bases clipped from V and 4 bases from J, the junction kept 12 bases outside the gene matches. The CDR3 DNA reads TGCAGTGCTAGAGATTTGGGACTAGCGGGAATGGTGGAGTACAATGAGCAGTTCTTC. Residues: CSARDLGLAGMVEYNEQFF.

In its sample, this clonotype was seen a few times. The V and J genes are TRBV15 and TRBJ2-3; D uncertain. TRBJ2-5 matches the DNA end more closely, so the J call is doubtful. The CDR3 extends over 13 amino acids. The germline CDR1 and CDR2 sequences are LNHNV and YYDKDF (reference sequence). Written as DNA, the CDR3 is TGTGCCACCAGCAGAGATTTTCGGGAGACCCAGTACTTC. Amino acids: CATSRDFRETQYF.